One and the same sample provided the 27 T cell receptor beta chains below, sequenced in a study of blood T cells in healthy people across ages. Through a sample-barcoded 5' primer and a J-beta primer mix, a second PCR was run for roughly 6 to 12 cycles. TCRdb itself ran the 5' RACE reads through MiXCR, one entry per CDR3 protein. Among more than 900,000 distinct CDR3 sequences, about 27% were seen once, and the ten largest hold 10%. In addition, the sample was reused for a study of T cells of mothers and their children.

Input material: blood. The receptor set was obtained from a woman aged 40 to 50 in good health.

This clonotype has just a few counts. The rearrangement links TRBV5-1 to TRBJ2-3; D possibly corresponds to TRBD2 (5 bases). The V end was cut by 7 bases, the J end by 2 bases, with 8 bases between. Per the germline V gene, CDR1 is SGHRS and CDR2 is YFSETQ. The CDR3 sequence is 12 residues long. The CDR3 DNA reads TGCGCCAGCCAAGCGGCCACAGATACGCAGTATTTT. It translates to CASQAATDTQYF. The variable domain in full, completed from reference TRBV5-1 and TRBJ2-3, reads KAGVTQTPRYLIKTRGQQVTLSCSPISGHRSVSWYQQTPGQGLQFLFEYFSETQRNKGNFPGRFSGRQFSNSRSEMNVSTLELGDSALYLCASQAATDTQYFGPGTRLTVL.

In its sample, this clonotype was seen many times. The V call is TRBV7-3, the J call TRBJ2-6; D is unresolved. The V end was cut by 4 bases, the J end by 0 bases, with 7 bases between. CDR1 is SGHTA, CDR2 FQGTGA, per germline. This CDR3 spans 15 amino acids. In DNA form, the CDR3 reads TGTGCCAGCAGCTCTAGGTCCTCTGGGGCCAACGTCCTGACTTTC. This gives the protein CASSSRSSGANVLTF.

CDR3 sequence: CSASTYGLEETQFF. CDR3 coding DNA: TGCAGTGCTAGTACCTACGGTCTGGAAGAGACCCAGTTCTTC. The chain combines TRBV20-1 with TRBJ2-5; D gene uncertain. The DNA end lines up better with TRBJ2-1; the J call may be wrong. Germline CDR1 is DFQATT and CDR2 is SNEGSKA (reference sequence). The CDR3 has 14 amino acids.

This clonotype has a handful of counts. This chain links TRBV5-1 with TRBJ1-1; 7 bases map to TRBD1. Germline CDR1 is SGHRS and CDR2 is YFSETQ. The J segment lost 4 bases and the V segment lost 5 bases, leaving 8 bases of the junction unmatched. The length of the CDR3 is 14 residues. The CDR3 DNA is TGCGCCAGCAGAGAGGGGGCGCGCGGCACTGAAGCTTTCTTT. This translates into CASREGARGTEAFF.

This clonotype was recorded at least ten times. The genes are TRBV20-1 and TRBJ2-6, with 12 positions matching TRBD1. The V gene end was trimmed by 7 bases and the J gene end by 10 bases; junction bases not matched to a gene: 5. In germline, CDR1 is DFQATT, CDR2 SNEGSKA (reference sequence). The CDR3 runs 13 residues. CDR3 protein: CSGGQGAKNVLTF. The DNA for the CDR3 is TGCAGTGGGGGACAGGGGGCGAAGAACGTCCTGACTTTC.

This clonotype was counted only a few times. V usage is TRBV12-3 or TRBV12-4 and J usage is TRBJ1-2; weak D call: TRBD1 (6 bases). The length of the CDR3 is 13 residues. Trimming removed 6 bases from V and 7 bases from J, with 15 bases in between. The CDR3 DNA follows: TGTGCCAGCAGGGAGGGGGGGGATATTGGCTACACCTTC. This encodes CASREGGDIGYTF.

About this clonotype: Its ends do not fully match the called genes, so a read error is possible. The chain combines TRBV29-1 with TRBJ2-1; D is uncertain. Germline V gives CDR1 SQVTM, CDR2 ANQGSEA. This CDR3 is 13 amino acids long. The CDR3 region has the DNA TGCAGCGTTGAAGTGACTGCGTTAAATGGGCAGTTCTTC. Translated, it gives CSVEVTALNGQFF.

This clonotype has only a few counts. V gene TRBV7-9 combines with J gene TRBJ2-1; TRBD2 might be the D (6 bases). In germline, CDR1 is SEHNR, CDR2 FQNEAQ (reference sequence). The CDR3 is 17 residues long. Trimming took 7 bases from V and 0 from J, leaving 19 bases between them. CDR3 region: CASTPRGGVVSYNEQFF. As DNA, the CDR3 is TGTGCCAGCACCCCAAGGGGCGGGGTGGTCTCCTACAATGAGCAGTTCTTC.

To note about this clonotype: This may be a read error, as it is one base from a much larger clone. The J gene is TRBJ1-2, the V gene TRBV11-2, with a weak D call TRBD1 (6 bases). The V end lost 2 bases, the J end lost 4 bases, and 14 bases lay between the germline ends. Germline loops: CDR1 SGHAT, CDR2 FQNNGV. The CDR3 has 15 residues. The CDR3 region has the DNA TGTGCCAGCAGCTTACAGACAGGCTTGAGCTATGGCTACACCTTC. Translated: CASSLQTGLSYGYTF. Drawing the rest from reference TRBV11-2 and TRBJ1-2, the complete variable domain is EAGVAQSPRYKIIEKRQSVAFWCNPISGHATLYWYQQILGQGPKLLIQFQNNGVVDDSQLPKDRFSAERLKGVDSTLKIQPAKLEDSAVYLCASSLQTGLSYGYTFGSGTRLTVV.

The table lists this clonotype with many counts. The chain employs TRBV6-5 and TRBJ2-6, with 9 bases lining up with TRBD1. This CDR3 has 20 residues. The J segment lost 2 bases and the V segment lost 0 bases, leaving 11 bases of the junction unmatched. Germline V lookup: CDR1 MNHEY, CDR2 SVGAGI. CDR3 loop: CASSYSKGTGILAGANVLTF. CDR3 coding DNA: TGTGCCAGCAGTTACTCGAAGGGGACAGGGATTCTGGCTGGGGCCAACGTCCTGACTTTC.

This chain connects TRBV7-2 to TRBJ2-7, with 7 bases fitting TRBD1. V gave up 3 bases and J gave up 4 bases; unmatched junction bases: 6. Germline V gene data show CDR1 as SGHTA and CDR2 as FQGNSA. The length of the CDR3 is 14 residues. CDR3 sequence reads: CASSFEQGSYEQYF. The CDR3, as DNA: TGTGCCAGCAGCTTCGAACAGGGGTCATACGAGCAGTACTTC.

This clonotype showed up just a few times. The chain joins TRBV20-1 to TRBJ2-5, with 9 bases matching TRBD1. CDR1 is DFQATT, CDR2 SNEGSKA, per germline (reference sequence). The junction had 7 bases not matched to a gene; V was cut back by 5 bases and J by 3 bases. The length of the CDR3 is 14 residues. The CDR3 DNA sequence: TGCAGTGCTCCTCGGACAGGGGTAAAAGAGACCCAGTACTTC. Protein product: CSAPRTGVKETQYF.

This clonotype has only a few counts. The genes are TRBV5-4 and TRBJ2-5; 12 nucleotides agree with TRBD2. This CDR3 comprises 17 residues. Germline lookup yields CDR1 SGHNT and CDR2 YYREEE (reference sequence). V lost 4 bases to trimming and J lost 4 bases; unmatched junction nucleotides: 11. In nucleotides, the CDR3 is TGTGCCAGCAGCGGCCAAACTAGCGGGGGGTTAGGAGAGACCCAGTACTTC. This codes for CASSGQTSGGLGETQYF.

This clonotype showed up many times. One end of the junction varies from germline; a read error may be responsible. The V gene is TRBV12-3 or TRBV12-4, the J gene TRBJ1-5, with 7 bases that match TRBD1. The CDR3 is 15 residues long. In nucleotides, the CDR3 is TGCGCCAGCAGTCCGGGACAGAATAGCAATCAGCCCCAGCATTTT. It translates to CASSPGQNSNQPQHF.

This clonotype was counted many times. The rearrangement uses TRBV5-5 and TRBJ2-7; possibly TRBD1 or TRBD2 for D (5 bases each). This CDR3 contains 14 residues. The V end lost 5 bases, the J end lost 2 bases, and 14 bases lay between the germline ends. Germline values: CDR1 SGHKS, CDR2 YYEKEE (reference sequence). CDR3: CASSFLGEAYEQYF. The CDR3 DNA is TGTGCCAGCAGTTTCTTGGGGGAAGCCTACGAGCAGTACTTC.

The chain carries TRBV4-2 and TRBJ2-3, with 10 bases matching TRBD2. Germline assignment: CDR1 LGHNA and CDR2 YNFKEQ. The V and J ends lost 1 base and 6 bases, in that order; junction bases with no gene match: 13. The CDR3 has 18 amino acids. The CDR3 region has the DNA TGTGCCAGCAGCCAAGCCCTAGCGGGGGTTCTACTACAGGATACGCAGTATTTT. Residues: CASSQALAGVLLQDTQYF.

Notes on this clonotype: Sequence at one end of the junction differs from germline and may be a read error. The chain links TRBV18 to TRBJ2-7; D possibly matches TRBD1 or TRBD2 (5 bases each). The J call may be faulty, since TRBJ2-5 better matches the DNA end. The CDR3 totals 13 residues. The germline CDR1 and CDR2 sequences are KGHSH and LQKENI. CDR3 in DNA: TGTGCCAGCGCACCACCGGGGCCTCGGACCCAGTACTTC. This gives the protein CASAPPGPRTQYF.

Comments on this clonotype: Given a much more abundant clone one base away, this may be a read error. V gene TRBV14 combines with J gene TRBJ2-7; D is perhaps TRBD1 or TRBD2 (5 bases each). V was clipped by 4 bases and J by 2 bases, with 21 bases between them. Germline values: CDR1 SGHDN, CDR2 FVKESK. The CDR3 loop spans 17 amino acids. The CDR3 DNA reads as TGTGCCAGCAGCCGAACCTATGGGACGGGCAGCCCCTACGAGCAGTACTTC. Protein: CASSRTYGTGSPYEQYF.

This clonotype has just a few counts. The chain employs TRBV20-1 and TRBJ1-1; D uncertain. The CDR3 has 15 residues. Trimming pared 6 bases from V and 0 bases from J, leaving 17 bases between. Germline V gives CDR1 DFQATT, CDR2 SNEGSKA (reference sequence). CDR3 coding DNA: TGCAGTGCCCCGTTCAAACAGACCATGAACACTGAAGCTTTCTTT. This translates into CSAPFKQTMNTEAFF.

At least ten counts were recorded for this clonotype. CDR3 in amino acids: CASSFFSNQPQHF. CDR3 in DNA: TGTGCCAGCAGCTTCTTCTCTAATCAGCCCCAGCATTTT. The V gene is TRBV7-8, the J gene TRBJ1-5; D not resolved. CDR1 and CDR2 (germline): SGHVS, FQNEAQ. The CDR3 has 13 residues. The V and J ends lost 3 bases and 4 bases respectively, with 7 bases between them. Full variable domain (rest looked up from reference TRBV7-8 and TRBJ1-5): GAGVSQSPRYKVAKRGQDVALRCDPISGHVSLFWYQQALGQGPEFLTYFQNEAQLDKSGLPSDRFFAERPEGSVSTLKIQRTQQEDSAVYLCASSFFSNQPQHFGDGTRLSIL.

This clonotype was counted ten times or more. The chain recombines TRBV10-3 with TRBJ2-1, with 13 bases fitting TRBD2. Germline-derived CDR1 and CDR2 are ENHRY and SYGVKD. The CDR3 runs to 18 residues. The trim removed 3 bases at V and 2 bases at J, leaving 7 bases unmatched. CDR3 sequence: CAISDGLAGESTYNEQFF. In nucleotides, the CDR3 is TGTGCCATCAGTGACGGACTAGCGGGGGAATCCACCTACAATGAGCAGTTCTTC.

This clonotype came up a few times. V gene TRBV28 combines with J gene TRBJ2-1, with TRBD1 matching over 9 bases. The CDR3 sequence is 16 residues long. The germline V gene encodes CDR1 MDHEN and CDR2 SYDVKM. V shed 1 base and J 2 bases; nucleotides not matched to a gene: 3. The CDR3 region has the DNA TGTGCCAGCAGTTTATATGGGACAGGGACCTACAATGAGCAGTTCTTC. Encoded protein: CASSLYGTGTYNEQFF.

CDR3 amino acids: CASSLTGSGWEQYF. CDR3 coding DNA: TGTGCCAGCAGCTTGACAGGGAGCGGTTGGGAGCAGTACTTC. This chain joins TRBV7-2 and TRBJ2-7; TRBD1 aligns across 7 bases. This CDR3 contains 14 residues. Trimming removed 3 bases from V and 7 bases from J; junction bases left unmatched: 9. The germline gives CDR1 SGHTA, CDR2 FQGNSA.

V usage is TRBV5-1 and J usage is TRBJ1-6; a weak D match, TRBD1 (5 bases). This CDR3 comprises 15 residues. Trimming cost V 4 bases and J 9 bases, with 17 bases left between them. Germline V gives CDR1 SGHRS, CDR2 YFSETQ. CDR3 amino acids: CASSERDGGVSPLHF. The CDR3 DNA reads as TGCGCCAGCAGCGAGCGGGACGGAGGCGTTTCACCCCTCCACTTT.

The chain is built from TRBV20-1 and TRBJ1-2; 10 bases map to TRBD1. There are 14 residues in the CDR3. With 3 bases clipped from V and 7 bases from J, the junction kept 8 bases outside the gene matches. The V gene's germline CDR1 is DFQATT and CDR2 SNEGSKA (reference sequence). Written as DNA, the CDR3 is TGCAGTGCTAGTCGACAGGGGGCCTACGGTGGCTACACCTTC. Translating gives CSASRQGAYGGYTF.

The chain recombines TRBV19 with TRBJ1-1, with D possibly TRBD1 on 5 matching bases. Trimming stripped 5 bases from V and 1 base from J, with 14 bases between. This CDR3 comprises 15 residues. In germline, CDR1 is LNHDA, CDR2 SQIVND (reference sequence). The CDR3 spells CASSVRDAENTEAFF. The CDR3 DNA reads as TGTGCCAGTAGTGTCCGGGACGCAGAGAACACTGAAGCTTTCTTT.

This clonotype came up a few times. CDR3 in amino acids: CSVEVGSGASYEQYF. In nucleotides, the CDR3 is TGCAGCGTTGAAGTAGGTAGCGGGGCCTCCTACGAGCAGTACTTC. This chain uses TRBV29-1 with TRBJ2-7; 8 positions agree with TRBD2. CDR3 length: 15 residues. The germline gives CDR1 SQVTM, CDR2 ANQGSEA. Unmatched junction bases numbered 5, after V lost 1 base and J lost 0 bases.